These T cell receptor beta chains were read from a single sample in a study of technical replicates of blood from a few donors. Repertoires were generated with immunoSEQ multiplex PCR, while TCRdb's copy carries only in-frame clones and drops some. The sample records about 56,000 clones, over 90% being singletons. What was sequenced was PBMCs. The receptors stem from a human donor in good health. Some clones in this sample may be carry-over from other donors' samples. The CDR3 runs from the conserved cysteine through the conserved F or W. A D gene is named only where the DNA matches it firmly. Not all rows give a size; the values are once, few, many and, for expanded clones, a class.

v_gene: TRBV12-5
d_gene: TRBD2
abundance: .
j_gene: TRBJ2-7
CDR3aa: CASGPSAGVAEQYF
CDR3nt: TGTGCTAGTGGTCCATCAGCGGGGGTTGCAGAGCAGTACTTC

v_gene: TRBV19
d_gene: .
abundance: .
j_gene: TRBJ1-3
CDR3aa: CASNLRDTSPRGNTIYF
CDR3nt: TGTGCCAGTAACCTTCGGGACACATCACCCCGAGGAAACACCATATATTTT

v_gene: TRBV2
d_gene: .
abundance: .
j_gene: TRBJ1-5
CDR3aa: CASSDHLNQPQHF
CDR3nt: TGTGCCAGCAGTGACCATCTAAATCAGCCCCAGCATTTT

v_gene: TRBV6-5
d_gene: TRBD1
abundance: .
j_gene: TRBJ2-7
CDR3aa: CASSPTGYNEQYF
CDR3nt: TGTGCCAGCAGTCCGACAGGGTACAACGAGCAGTACTTC

v_gene: TRBV7-9
d_gene: .
abundance: .
j_gene: TRBJ1-1
CDR3aa: CASSLGQDLNTEAFF
CDR3nt: TGTGCCAGCAGCTTAGGACAGGACTTGAACACTGAAGCTTTCTTT

v_gene: TRBV5-8
d_gene: .
abundance: .
j_gene: TRBJ1-1
CDR3aa: CASSFRLSTEAFF
CDR3nt: TGTGCCAGCAGCTTCAGGTTAAGCACTGAAGCTTTCTTT

v_gene: TRBV20-1
d_gene: .
abundance: .
j_gene: TRBJ2-2
CDR3aa: CSAPAGGELFF
CDR3nt: TGCAGTGCTCCGGCGGGGGGGGAGCTGTTTTTT

v_gene: TRBV5-5
d_gene: TRBD1
abundance: .
j_gene: TRBJ2-5
CDR3aa: CASSWTGLQETQYF
CDR3nt: TGTGCCAGCAGCTGGACAGGGCTGCAAGAGACCCAGTACTTC

v_gene: TRBV9
d_gene: TRBD2
abundance: .
j_gene: TRBJ2-7
CDR3aa: CASSVAPGGSYEQYF
CDR3nt: TGTGCCAGCAGCGTAGCCCCCGGGGGGTCCTACGAGCAGTACTTC

v_gene: TRBV2
d_gene: .
abundance: .
j_gene: TRBJ2-1
CDR3aa: CASRGSSSYNEQFF
CDR3nt: TGTGCCAGCAGGGGGAGCAGCTCCTACAATGAGCAGTTCTTC

v_gene: TRBV4-2
d_gene: TRBD1
abundance: .
j_gene: TRBJ2-7
CDR3aa: CASSQDYQGADEQYF
CDR3nt: TGTGCCAGCAGCCAAGATTACCAGGGGGCCGACGAGCAGTACTTC

v_gene: TRBV5-6
d_gene: .
abundance: .
j_gene: TRBJ2-5
CDR3aa: CASSLYGSGQETQYF
CDR3nt: TGTGCCAGCAGCCTGTACGGGAGCGGACAAGAGACCCAGTACTTC

v_gene: TRBV4-3
d_gene: TRBD1
abundance: .
j_gene: TRBJ2-6
CDR3aa: CASSRGDRTSSGANVLTF
CDR3nt: TGCGCCAGCAGCCGGGGGGACAGGACAAGCTCTGGGGCCAACGTCCTGACTTTC

v_gene: TRBV4-3
d_gene: .
abundance: .
j_gene: TRBJ2-7
CDR3aa: CASSQDIIPSASEQYF
CDR3nt: TGCGCCAGCAGCCAAGATATCATTCCTAGCGCCAGCGAGCAGTACTTC

v_gene: TRBV11-2
d_gene: TRBD2
abundance: .
j_gene: TRBJ2-5
CDR3aa: CASSSGLAGRQETQYF
CDR3nt: TGTGCCAGCAGCTCGGGACTAGCGGGACGCCAAGAGACCCAGTACTTC

v_gene: TRBV4-3
d_gene: .
abundance: .
j_gene: TRBJ1-6
CDR3aa: CASSQGDLASGLSYNSPLHF
CDR3nt: TGCGCCAGCAGCCAAGGGGATCTGGCGAGCGGTTTGTCCTATAATTCACCCCTCCACTTT

v_gene: TRBV18
d_gene: .
abundance: .
j_gene: TRBJ1-3
CDR3aa: CASSPQGVSGNTIYF
CDR3nt: TGTGCCAGCTCACCCCAAGGGGTCTCTGGAAACACCATATATTTT

v_gene: TRBV11-3
d_gene: TRBD1
abundance: .
j_gene: TRBJ2-2
CDR3aa: CATGQGGTGELFF
CDR3nt: TGTGCCACCGGACAGGGAGGCACCGGGGAGCTGTTTTTT

v_gene: TRBV6-6
d_gene: TRBD2
abundance: .
j_gene: TRBJ2-3
CDR3aa: CASSSSGSTDTQYF
CDR3nt: TGTGCCAGCAGTTCTAGCGGGAGCACAGATACGCAGTATTTT

v_gene: TRBV6-5
d_gene: TRBD1
abundance: .
j_gene: TRBJ1-1
CDR3aa: CASGRGYTEAFF
CDR3nt: TGTGCCAGCGGCAGGGGGTACACTGAAGCTTTCTTT

v_gene: TRBV5-1
d_gene: TRBD1
abundance: .
j_gene: TRBJ2-5
CDR3aa: CASSSQGVQETQYF
CDR3nt: TGCGCCAGCAGTAGCCAGGGGGTACAAGAGACCCAGTACTTC

v_gene: TRBV18
d_gene: TRBD1
abundance: once
j_gene: TRBJ1-2
CDR3aa: CASSPRTGLLGYTF
CDR3nt: TGTGCCAGCTCACCCCGGACAGGGTTGCTTGGCTACACCTTC

v_gene: TRBV19
d_gene: TRBD1
abundance: .
j_gene: TRBJ1-1
CDR3aa: CASSKGTGANTEAFF
CDR3nt: TGTGCCAGTAGTAAGGGGACAGGGGCGAACACTGAAGCTTTCTTT

v_gene: TRBV11-1
d_gene: TRBD1
abundance: .
j_gene: TRBJ2-5
CDR3aa: CASSLGDRGLKTQYF
CDR3nt: TGTGCCAGCAGCTTAGGGGACAGGGGGCTAAAGACCCAGTACTTC

v_gene: TRBV5-4
d_gene: TRBD2
abundance: .
j_gene: TRBJ2-2
CDR3aa: CASSLRGGTGELFF
CDR3nt: TGTGCCAGCAGCTTGCGGGGGGGCACCGGGGAGCTGTTTTTT

v_gene: TRBV2
d_gene: .
abundance: .
j_gene: TRBJ1-4
CDR3aa: CASREIFNEKLFF
CDR3nt: TGTGCCAGCAGAGAGATTTTTAATGAAAAACTGTTTTTT

v_gene: TRBV30
d_gene: .
abundance: .
j_gene: TRBJ1-5
CDR3aa: CAWTGAGNQPQHF
CDR3nt: TGTGCCTGGACAGGGGCCGGGAATCAGCCCCAGCATTTT

v_gene: TRBV9
d_gene: .
abundance: .
j_gene: TRBJ2-6
CDR3aa: CASSVGGGSGANVLTF
CDR3nt: TGTGCCAGCAGCGTAGGTGGGGGGTCTGGGGCCAACGTCCTGACTTTC

v_gene: TRBV6-5
d_gene: TRBD1
abundance: .
j_gene: TRBJ1-6
CDR3aa: CASTAGTGYSPLHF
CDR3nt: TGTGCCAGCACCGCCGGGACAGGGTATTCACCCCTCCACTTT

v_gene: TRBV2
d_gene: .
abundance: .
j_gene: TRBJ1-1
CDR3aa: CASSRTLNTEAFF
CDR3nt: TGTGCCAGCAGTCGGACTCTGAACACTGAAGCTTTCTTT

v_gene: TRBV18
d_gene: TRBD1
abundance: .
j_gene: TRBJ2-7
CDR3aa: CASSRGRDRAYF
CDR3nt: TGTGCCAGCTCACGTGGTCGAGACAGGGCTTACTTC

v_gene: TRBV28
d_gene: TRBD1
abundance: .
j_gene: TRBJ2-7
CDR3aa: CASKPGGQGSYEQYF
CDR3nt: TGTGCCAGCAAACCTGGGGGACAGGGTTCCTACGAGCAGTACTTC

v_gene: TRBV27
d_gene: TRBD1
abundance: .
j_gene: TRBJ1-2
CDR3aa: CASKPRTGDDYGYTF
CDR3nt: TGTGCCAGCAAACCCCGGACAGGGGATGACTATGGCTACACCTTC

v_gene: TRBV5-8
d_gene: .
abundance: .
j_gene: TRBJ1-2
CDR3aa: CASSPRGGYYGYTF
CDR3nt: TGTGCCAGCAGCCCTCGGGGAGGGTACTATGGCTACACCTTC

v_gene: TRBV19
d_gene: TRBD2
abundance: .
j_gene: TRBJ2-3
CDR3aa: CASSNGLAATDTQYF
CDR3nt: TGTGCCAGTAGTAATGGGCTAGCGGCTACAGATACGCAGTATTTT

v_gene: TRBV19
d_gene: TRBD1
abundance: once
j_gene: TRBJ1-1
CDR3aa: CASSKRGQGTEAFF
CDR3nt: TGTGCCAGTAGCAAAAGGGGGCAGGGTACTGAAGCTTTCTTT

v_gene: TRBV5-6
d_gene: .
abundance: .
j_gene: TRBJ1-3
CDR3aa: CASSLTSAGNTIYF
CDR3nt: TGTGCCAGCAGCTTGACCAGCGCTGGAAACACCATATATTTT

v_gene: TRBV6-6
d_gene: .
abundance: .
j_gene: TRBJ1-1
CDR3aa: CASSKGVGTEAFF
CDR3nt: TGTGCCAGCTCGAAAGGAGTGGGCACTGAAGCTTTCTTT

v_gene: TRBV29-1
d_gene: TRBD1
abundance: .
j_gene: TRBJ2-7
CDR3aa: CSVAGQGANYEQYF
CDR3nt: TGCAGCGTCGCCGGACAGGGGGCGAACTACGAGCAGTACTTC

v_gene: TRBV12-5
d_gene: TRBD1
abundance: .
j_gene: TRBJ2-5
CDR3aa: CASGTTGRETQYF
CDR3nt: TGTGCTAGTGGAACGACAGGGCGGGAGACCCAGTACTTC

v_gene: TRBV5-1
d_gene: TRBD1
abundance: .
j_gene: TRBJ2-5
CDR3aa: CASSHRGETQYF
CDR3nt: TGCGCCAGCAGCCACAGGGGAGAGACCCAGTACTTC

v_gene: TRBV2
d_gene: .
abundance: .
j_gene: TRBJ2-2
CDR3aa: CASSSGGNTGELFF
CDR3nt: TGTGCCAGCAGTTCCGGGGGTAACACCGGGGAGCTGTTTTTT

v_gene: TRBV4-3
d_gene: TRBD1
abundance: .
j_gene: TRBJ1-1
CDR3aa: CASSQNRGQDTEAFF
CDR3nt: TGCGCCAGCAGCCAGAACAGGGGGCAGGACACTGAAGCTTTCTTT

v_gene: TRBV6-1
d_gene: .
abundance: once
j_gene: TRBJ2-5
CDR3aa: CASSEIRGSTRLGQETQYF
CDR3nt: TGTGCCAGCAGTGAAATCCGGGGGTCGACTAGATTGGGCCAAGAGACCCAGTACTTC

v_gene: TRBV6-5
d_gene: .
abundance: once
j_gene: TRBJ2-3
CDR3aa: CASRARDTQYF
CDR3nt: TGTGCCAGCAGGGCCCGAGATACGCAGTATTTT

v_gene: TRBV6-6
d_gene: .
abundance: .
j_gene: TRBJ2-1
CDR3aa: CASSLNWEQFF
CDR3nt: TGTGCCAGCAGTCTAAACTGGGAGCAGTTCTTC

v_gene: TRBV4-2
d_gene: .
abundance: .
j_gene: TRBJ2-1
CDR3aa: CASSQGAGPYNEQFF
CDR3nt: TGTGCCAGCAGCCAGGGCGCGGGGCCCTACAATGAGCAGTTCTTC

v_gene: TRBV4-3
d_gene: .
abundance: .
j_gene: TRBJ2-5
CDR3aa: CASSPVATAGQETQYF
CDR3nt: TGCGCCAGCAGCCCCGTAGCGACTGCAGGCCAAGAGACCCAGTACTTC

v_gene: TRBV7-2
d_gene: .
abundance: .
j_gene: TRBJ1-6
CDR3aa: CASSLVGQTRGALHF
CDR3nt: TGTGCCAGCAGCTTAGTTGGACAGACTCGTGGGGCCCTCCACTTT

v_gene: TRBV20-1
d_gene: .
abundance: .
j_gene: TRBJ1-2
CDR3aa: CSARHTGYTF
CDR3nt: TGCAGTGCTAGACACACCGGCTACACCTTC

v_gene: TRBV7-2
d_gene: TRBD1
abundance: .
j_gene: TRBJ2-3
CDR3aa: CASSSPGQVITDTQYF
CDR3nt: TGTGCCAGCAGCTCTCCCGGACAGGTGATCACAGATACGCAGTATTTT

v_gene: TRBV7-9
d_gene: .
abundance: .
j_gene: TRBJ1-4
CDR3aa: CASSLTGSNEKLFF
CDR3nt: TGTGCCAGCAGCCTGACAGGATCAAATGAAAAACTGTTTTTT